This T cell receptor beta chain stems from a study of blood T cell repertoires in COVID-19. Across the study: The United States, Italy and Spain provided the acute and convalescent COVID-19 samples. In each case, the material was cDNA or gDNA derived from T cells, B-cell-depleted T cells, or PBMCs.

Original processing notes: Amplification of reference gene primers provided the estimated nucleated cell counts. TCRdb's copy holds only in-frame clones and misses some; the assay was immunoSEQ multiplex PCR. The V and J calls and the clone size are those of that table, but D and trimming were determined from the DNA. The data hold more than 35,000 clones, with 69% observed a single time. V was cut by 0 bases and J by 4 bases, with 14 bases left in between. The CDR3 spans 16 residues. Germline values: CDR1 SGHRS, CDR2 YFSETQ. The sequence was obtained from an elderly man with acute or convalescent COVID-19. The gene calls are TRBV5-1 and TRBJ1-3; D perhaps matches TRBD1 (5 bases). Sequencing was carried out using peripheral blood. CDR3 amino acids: CASSLGGSVSGNTIYF. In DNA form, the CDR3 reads TGCGCCAGCAGCTTGGGGGGCTCGGTATCCGGAAACACCATATATTTT.